This T cell receptor beta chain was identified in a study of blood T cell repertoires in COVID-19. The overall study: Researchers got acute and convalescent COVID-19 samples from the United States, Italy and Spain. Sources were T cells, B-cell-depleted T cells, or PBMCs; the material itself was cDNA or gDNA.

In the original workflow: Quantification of nucleated cells was approximated via reference gene primer amplification. The assay was immunoSEQ multiplex PCR, and TCRdb's table has in-frame clones only and misses some. V, J and clone size derive from that table, while D and trimming were established from the DNA sequence. The sample has more than 200,000 clones; around 90% are singletons. This clone was detected only a few times. The source material was peripheral blood. This receptor was identified in an elderly man with acute or convalescent COVID-19.

The CDR3 loop reads CASSGDRDGPQHF. The DNA for the CDR3 is TGTGCCAGCAGCGGGGACAGGGACGGGCCCCAGCATTTT. The rearrangement uses TRBV9 and TRBJ1-5; TRBD1 agrees at 9 bases. The V gene end was trimmed by 3 bases and the J gene end by 9 bases; junction bases not matched to a gene: 4. The CDR3 runs 13 residues. The germline V gene encodes CDR1 SGDLS and CDR2 YYNGEE.